The 14 T cell receptor beta chains given below trace back to one sample, sequenced in a study of response to subunit inactivated influenza vaccine. TCRdb re-called the RT-PCR reads with MiXCR, one entry per CDR3 protein. The sample has 250,000 to 350,000 distinct CDR3 sequences; over 20% are singletons. The sample here was PBMCs from blood, taken roughly 20 months after vaccination. The receptors here all came from a man aged 50-75 years who received an inactivated influenza vaccine.

This clonotype was recorded a few times. The rearrangement links TRBV5-1 to TRBJ2-1; 8 bases match TRBD1. CDR3 size: 14 residues. The germline V gene has CDR1 SGHRS and CDR2 YFSETQ. Trimming removed 4 bases from V and 8 bases from J; junction bases left unmatched: 8. In nucleotides, the CDR3 is TGCGCCAGCAGCCTACGACAGGGGTGGCATGAGCAGTTCTTC. Translation: CASSLRQGWHEQFF. Drawing the rest from reference TRBV5-1 and TRBJ2-1, the complete variable domain is KAGVTQTPRYLIKTRGQQVTLSCSPISGHRSVSWYQQTPGQGLQFLFEYFSETQRNKGNFPGRFSGRQFSNSRSEMNVSTLELGDSALYLCASSLRQGWHEQFFGPGTRLTVL.

Many counts were recorded for this clonotype. The chain is built from TRBV7-8 and TRBJ1-1; 7 bases align to TRBD1. The V and J ends lost 6 bases and 0 bases, in that order; junction bases with no gene match: 4. The CDR3 is made up of 14 amino acids. Germline V CDR1 and CDR2: SGHVS, FQNEAQ. The CDR3 region has the DNA TGTGCCAGCAGAAAGGGACAGCTGAACACTGAAGCTTTCTTT. Translation gives CASRKGQLNTEAFF. Looking up the rest from reference TRBV7-8 and TRBJ1-1 gives the full variable domain: GAGVSQSPRYKVAKRGQDVALRCDPISGHVSLFWYQQALGQGPEFLTYFQNEAQLDKSGLPSDRFFAERPEGSVSTLKIQRTQQEDSAVYLCASRKGQLNTEAFFGQGTRLTVV.

This chain joins TRBV20-1 and TRBJ2-3, with a tentative D call TRBD2 (5 bases). The CDR3 spans 15 residues. CDR1 and CDR2 from the germline V gene are DFQATT and SNEGSKA (reference sequence). With 0 bases removed from V and 4 bases from J, the gap between germline ends came to 14 bases. This CDR3 reads CSARDFLASSDTQYF. In DNA form, the CDR3 reads TGCAGTGCTAGAGATTTCCTAGCTAGTTCAGATACGCAGTATTTT.

This chain links TRBV21-1 with TRBJ1-2; the D call in the table, TRBD1, was not verified against the DNA. TRBV21-1 is a pseudogene. The CDR3 length is 18 residues. CDR3 sequence reads: CASSKVYRDRDFNYGYTF. CDR3 in DNA: TGTGCCAGCAGCAAAGTGTATCGGGACAGGGACTTCAACTATGGCTACACCTTC.

The chain joins TRBV20-1 to TRBJ1-1, with D maybe TRBD1 (6 bases). The CDR3 totals 14 residues. Germline loops: CDR1 DFQATT, CDR2 SNEGSKA (reference sequence). The ends were cut back, 2 bases at V and 3 bases at J, with 13 bases in the middle. The CDR3 DNA sequence: TGCAGTGCTAGACCTCCGTCAGGGGACACTGAAGCTTTCTTT. As protein: CSARPPSGDTEAFF.

This clonotype was seen more than once but under ten times. V usage is TRBV20-1 and J usage is TRBJ2-1; tentatively, D is TRBD2 (6 bases). With 2 bases removed from V and 2 bases from J, the gap between germline ends came to 16 bases. The CDR3 extends over 16 amino acids. Germline V lookup: CDR1 DFQATT, CDR2 SNEGSKA (reference sequence). This CDR3 reads CSARSYGSLTYNEQFF. CDR3 nucleotides: TGCAGTGCTAGAAGTTACGGGAGCCTTACCTACAATGAGCAGTTCTTC.

This clonotype was seen many times. The chain's CDR3 is CASSLLAGTGGLSYGYTF. DNA for the CDR3: TGTGCCAGCAGCCTCCTCGCCGGGACAGGGGGGTTAAGCTATGGCTACACCTTC. The chain uses TRBV11-1 and TRBJ1-2; 11 bases are a match to TRBD1. This CDR3 spans 18 amino acids. From germline, CDR1 is SGHAT and CDR2 FQDESV (reference sequence). Trimming took 5 bases from V and 4 from J; bases not matched to a gene: 15.

This clonotype was seen a few times. This chain joins TRBV19 and TRBJ1-2; tentative D call: TRBD1 (6 bases). With 3 bases removed from V and 2 bases from J, the gap between germline ends came to 10 bases. The CDR3 spans 14 residues. From germline, CDR1 is LNHDA and CDR2 SQIVND (reference sequence). The CDR3 DNA sequence: TGTGCCAGTAGTATTCCAGGGGAGAACTATGGCTACACCTTC. It encodes CASSIPGENYGYTF.

This clonotype has a handful of counts. This chain connects TRBV20-1 to TRBJ1-2; possibly TRBD1 for D (5 bases). CDR1 is DFQATT and CDR2 is SNEGSKA in the germline V gene (reference sequence). Trimming left V 3 bases short and J 5 bases short, with 19 bases between. This CDR3 contains 15 residues. CDR3 sequence (DNA): TGCAGTGCTAGTTTGAGTCAGCAGGGTGAATATGGCTACACCTTC. Its protein is CSASLSQQGEYGYTF.

The chain joins TRBV11-2 to TRBJ2-1; D unresolved. The CDR3 is 15 amino acids. CDR1 is SGHAT, CDR2 FQNNGV, per germline. The germline V and J ends were trimmed by 5 bases and 10 bases, with 21 bases remaining between them. CDR3 region: CASSLNLRLSDEQFF. Written as DNA, the CDR3 is TGTGCCAGCAGCCTTAATCTTAGGCTTAGTGACGAGCAGTTCTTC. The variable domain in full, completed from reference TRBV11-2 and TRBJ2-1, reads EAGVAQSPRYKIIEKRQSVAFWCNPISGHATLYWYQQILGQGPKLLIQFQNNGVVDDSQLPKDRFSAERLKGVDSTLKIQPAKLEDSAVYLCASSLNLRLSDEQFFGPGTRLTVL.

The rearrangement joins TRBV12-3 or TRBV12-4 to TRBJ2-4, with TRBD2 matching over 12 bases. V dropped 2 bases and J dropped 0; count of bases not matched to a gene: 14. The CDR3 is made up of 21 amino acids. In DNA form, the CDR3 reads TGTGCCAGCAGTTTATGGCTAGCGGGAGGGCCTAGGAACTTAGCCAAAAACATTCAGTACTTC. Its protein is CASSLWLAGGPRNLAKNIQYF.

This clonotype has a count of ten or more. An end of the junction does not agree with germline; a read error may underlie this. V is TRBV7-2 and J is TRBJ1-6; 8 positions match TRBD1. Per the germline V gene, CDR1 is SGHTA and CDR2 is FQGNSA. CDR3 length: 14 residues. CDR3 protein: CASSPQGVGSPLHF. CDR3 coding DNA: TGTGCTAGCAGCCCACAGGGGGTGGGGTCACCCCTCCACTTT.

V gene TRBV6-1 combines with J gene TRBJ2-2, with 9 positions matching TRBD1. After removal of 6 bases from V and 4 bases from J, the junction contained 3 bases not matched to a gene. Germline CDR1 and CDR2: MNHNS and SASEGT. The CDR3 contains 14 residues. CDR3 sequence reads: CASRGDRVTGELFF. In DNA, the CDR3 is TGTGCCAGCAGGGGGGACAGGGTCACCGGGGAGCTGTTTTTT.

The chain links TRBV20-1 to TRBJ1-6; 9 positions agree with TRBD1. This CDR3 is built from 15 residues. Unmatched junction bases numbered 13, after V lost 5 bases and J lost 11 bases. From germline, CDR1 is DFQATT and CDR2 SNEGSKA (reference sequence). Here the CDR3 DNA reads TGCAGTGCTCGACCTGGGGACAGGGAGAGGACACCCCTCCACTTT. This codes for CSARPGDRERTPLHF.